This T cell receptor beta chain comes out of a study of human T cells and chemical hapten exposure. The wider study: The variation in per-sample TCR yields arose mainly from small differences in pooled library volumes.

Study observations and caveats: Those TCRs sitting above 1 in 1000 frequency stayed the same with DPC sensitization.

Total RNA was isolated from unfractionated whole blood. Germline lookup yields CDR1 SGHVS and CDR2 FQNEAQ. The CDR3 is 15 residues long. The V end was cut by 4 bases, the J end by 4 bases, with 14 bases between. This clonotype showed up many times. No antigen is known for it. Unique molecular identifiers were attached to individual cDNA molecules during library preparation. TCRdb fed the reads into MiXCR, producing one record per CDR3 protein. The table includes 95,000 to 150,000 distinct CDR3 sequences, approximately 9% detected once. Input material: whole blood. The genes are TRBV7-8 and TRBJ2-1; D unresolved. This receptor was taken from a human donor in good health. Some clones in this sample may be carry-over from other donors' samples. The chain's CDR3 is CASSSYRIGYNEQFF. Written as DNA, the CDR3 is TGTGCCAGCAGCTCCTACCGGATAGGATACAATGAGCAGTTCTTC.